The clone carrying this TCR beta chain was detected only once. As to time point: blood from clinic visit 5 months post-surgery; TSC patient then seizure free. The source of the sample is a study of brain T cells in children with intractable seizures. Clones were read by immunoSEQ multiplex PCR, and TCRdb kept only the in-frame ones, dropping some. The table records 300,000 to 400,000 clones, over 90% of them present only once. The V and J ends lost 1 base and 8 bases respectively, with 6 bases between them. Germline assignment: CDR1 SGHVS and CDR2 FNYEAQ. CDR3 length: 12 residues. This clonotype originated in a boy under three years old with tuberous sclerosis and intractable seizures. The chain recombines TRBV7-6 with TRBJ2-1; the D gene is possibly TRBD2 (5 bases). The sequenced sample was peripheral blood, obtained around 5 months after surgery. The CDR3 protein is CASSLGRDEQFF. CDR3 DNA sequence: TGTGCCAGCAGCTTAGGGCGGGATGAGCAGTTCTTC.